This note documents a single T cell receptor beta chain sequence. This record belongs to a study of blood T cell repertoires in COVID-19. Study background: There were acute and convalescent COVID-19 samples, and they came from the United States, Italy and Spain. The cDNA or gDNA used as material had been derived from T cells, B-cell-depleted T cells, or PBMCs.

As processed by the authors: For nucleated cells, counts were estimated from reference gene primer amplification. The method was immunoSEQ multiplex PCR; TCRdb's version includes in-frame clones alone and lacks a portion of them. That table furnishes V, J and clone size, whereas the DNA furnished D and trimming. Of about 100,000 clones listed, less than 75% are singletons. Germline CDR1 is MNHEY and CDR2 is SVGAGI. With 9 bases clipped from V and 1 base from J, the junction kept 5 bases outside the gene matches. The CDR3 consists of 14 residues. The chain uses TRBV6-5 and TRBJ2-7; 11 bases agree with TRBD1. The TCR was taken from a middle-aged woman with acute or convalescent COVID-19. What was sequenced was peripheral blood. Here the CDR3 DNA reads TGTGCCAGTATCGGACAGGGGGCTTCCTACGAGCAGTACTTC. Protein: CASIGQGASYEQYF.